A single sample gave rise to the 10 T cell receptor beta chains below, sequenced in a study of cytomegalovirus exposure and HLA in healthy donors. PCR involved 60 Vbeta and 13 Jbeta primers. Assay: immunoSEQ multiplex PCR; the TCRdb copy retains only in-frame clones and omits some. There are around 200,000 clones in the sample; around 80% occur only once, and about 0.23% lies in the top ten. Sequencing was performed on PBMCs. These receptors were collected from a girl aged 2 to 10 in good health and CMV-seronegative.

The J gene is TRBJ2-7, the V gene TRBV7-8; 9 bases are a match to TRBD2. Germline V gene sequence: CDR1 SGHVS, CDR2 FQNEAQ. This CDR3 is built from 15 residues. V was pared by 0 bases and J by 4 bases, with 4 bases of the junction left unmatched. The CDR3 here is CASSLAPSGTYEQYF. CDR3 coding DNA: TGTGCCAGCAGCTTAGCGCCTAGCGGGACGTACGAGCAGTACTTC. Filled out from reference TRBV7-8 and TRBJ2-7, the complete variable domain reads GAGVSQSPRYKVAKRGQDVALRCDPISGHVSLFWYQQALGQGPEFLTYFQNEAQLDKSGLPSDRFFAERPEGSVSTLKIQRTQQEDSAVYLCASSLAPSGTYEQYFGPGTRLTVT.

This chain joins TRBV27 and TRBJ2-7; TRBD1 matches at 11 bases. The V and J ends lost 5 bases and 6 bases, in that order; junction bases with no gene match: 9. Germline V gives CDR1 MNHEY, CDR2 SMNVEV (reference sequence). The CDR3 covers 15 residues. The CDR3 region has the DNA TGTGCCAGCAGTCCCCCCATCGGGACAGGGGGCGAGCAGTACTTC. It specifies CASSPPIGTGGEQYF.

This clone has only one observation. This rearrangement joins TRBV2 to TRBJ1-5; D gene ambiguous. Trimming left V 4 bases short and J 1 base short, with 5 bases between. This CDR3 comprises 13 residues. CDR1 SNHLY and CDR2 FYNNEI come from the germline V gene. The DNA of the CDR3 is TGTGCCAGCAGTGTATCCAGCAATCAGCCCCAGCATTTT. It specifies CASSVSSNQPQHF.

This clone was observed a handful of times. CDR3 DNA: TGTGCCAGCAGTGAAGTTCGGAGGGGGCTGGGCTATGGCTACACCTTC. Translating gives CASSEVRRGLGYGYTF. V is TRBV2 and J is TRBJ1-2; 7 nucleotides line up with TRBD1. V was pared by 1 base and J by 4 bases, with 9 bases of the junction left unmatched. CDR3 length: 16 amino acids. Germline lookup yields CDR1 SNHLY and CDR2 FYNNEI.

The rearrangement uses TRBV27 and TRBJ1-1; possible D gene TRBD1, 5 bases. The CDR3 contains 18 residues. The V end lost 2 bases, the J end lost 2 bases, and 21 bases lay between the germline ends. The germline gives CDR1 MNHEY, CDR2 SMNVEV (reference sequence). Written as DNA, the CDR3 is TGTGCCAGCAGTTTAACCTTCGGCCAGGTGGGGGGTAACACTGAAGCTTTCTTT. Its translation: CASSLTFGQVGGNTEAFF.

Written as DNA, the CDR3 is TGTGCCAGCAGCCATATCCAGCGGGGGAACACCGGGGAGCTGTTTTTT. Its translation is CASSHIQRGNTGELFF. The rearrangement joins TRBV4-2 to TRBJ2-2, with 7 positions matching TRBD2. V shed 3 bases and J 1 base; nucleotides not matched to a gene: 5. Germline CDR1 and CDR2: LGHNA and YNFKEQ. This CDR3 has 16 amino acids.

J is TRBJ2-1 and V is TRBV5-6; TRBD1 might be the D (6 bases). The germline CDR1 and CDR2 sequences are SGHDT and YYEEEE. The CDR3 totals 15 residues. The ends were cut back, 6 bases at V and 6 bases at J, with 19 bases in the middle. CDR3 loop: CASTTGHPRSNEQFF. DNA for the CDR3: TGTGCCAGCACAACGGGACACCCTCGATCCAATGAGCAGTTCTTC.

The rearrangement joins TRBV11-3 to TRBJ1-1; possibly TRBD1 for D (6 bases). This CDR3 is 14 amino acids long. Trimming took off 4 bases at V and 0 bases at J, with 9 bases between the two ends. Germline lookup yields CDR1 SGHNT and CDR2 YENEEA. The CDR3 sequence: CASSSGHLNTEAFF. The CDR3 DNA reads TGTGCCAGCAGCTCGGGACACTTGAACACTGAAGCTTTCTTT. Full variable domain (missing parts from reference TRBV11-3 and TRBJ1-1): EAGVVQSPRYKIIEKKQPVAFWCNPISGHNTLYWYLQNLGQGPELLIRYENEEAVDDSQLPKDRFSAERLKGVDSTLKIQPAELGDSAVYLCASSSGHLNTEAFFGQGTRLTVV.

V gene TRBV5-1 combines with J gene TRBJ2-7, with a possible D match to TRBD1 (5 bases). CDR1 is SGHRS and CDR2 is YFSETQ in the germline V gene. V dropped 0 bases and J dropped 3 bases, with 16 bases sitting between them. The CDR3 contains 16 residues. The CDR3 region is CASSLEGPPPNYEQYF. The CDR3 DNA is TGCGCCAGCAGCTTGGAGGGGCCGCCCCCCAACTACGAGCAGTACTTC.

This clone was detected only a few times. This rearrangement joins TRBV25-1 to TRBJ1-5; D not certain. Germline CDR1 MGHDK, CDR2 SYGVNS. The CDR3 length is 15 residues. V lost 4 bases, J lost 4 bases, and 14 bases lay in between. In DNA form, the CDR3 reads TGTGCCAGCAGTGCTAACAGCGGTGATAATCAGCCCCAGCATTTT. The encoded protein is CASSANSGDNQPQHF.